This TCR beta chain stems from a study of T cells in Graves' hyperthyroidism and ophthalmopathy. Findings and caveats of the study: Classification by a 13 V-J model distinguished ophthalmopathy from stable hyperthyroidism.

This clonotype was counted many times. Its antigen is still unknown. Its ends do not fully match the called genes, so a read error is possible. There are 12 residues in the CDR3. Germline V gives CDR1 SGHDN, CDR2 FVKESK. RNA transcripts gave rise to amplified TCR beta CDR3 regions. An initial round of RT-PCR targeting the TCR CDR3 relied on the HTBI primer set. TCRdb processed the multiplex PCR reads anew with MiXCR; each CDR3 protein has one entry. The table includes around 700,000 distinct CDR3 sequences, roughly a third detected once. The clonotype originates from a woman aged 40 to 50 with Graves' hyperthyroidism. What was sequenced was blood. V is TRBV14 and J is TRBJ1-1; the D gene is possibly TRBD1 (5 bases). For the CDR3, the DNA is TGTGCCAGCAGCCAACTGGACACCCTCGCTTTTTTT. It translates to CASSQLDTLAFF.